This TCR beta chain emerged from a study of blood T cell repertoires in COVID-19. For the study at large: Both acute and convalescent COVID-19 samples were obtained from the United States, Italy and Spain.

Here immunoSEQ multiplex PCR was the method, and the copy in TCRdb shows in-frame clones only, minus some. The sample carries tens of thousands of clones, about 90% recorded once. Germline V CDR1 and CDR2: MGHRA, YSYEKL. Germline trimming cut 0 bases from V and 4 bases from J; bases unmatched to any gene: 9. This CDR3 contains 17 residues. The sequence came from a man aged 50 to 59 with COVID-19, enrolled during active disease. This chain uses TRBV4-1 with TRBJ1-5; 7 bases map to TRBD1. The material sequenced was peripheral blood. The CDR3 loop reads CASSQDIYGTVNQPQHF. The CDR3 nucleotides are TGCGCCAGCAGCCAAGATATATATGGGACAGTTAATCAGCCCCAGCATTTT.